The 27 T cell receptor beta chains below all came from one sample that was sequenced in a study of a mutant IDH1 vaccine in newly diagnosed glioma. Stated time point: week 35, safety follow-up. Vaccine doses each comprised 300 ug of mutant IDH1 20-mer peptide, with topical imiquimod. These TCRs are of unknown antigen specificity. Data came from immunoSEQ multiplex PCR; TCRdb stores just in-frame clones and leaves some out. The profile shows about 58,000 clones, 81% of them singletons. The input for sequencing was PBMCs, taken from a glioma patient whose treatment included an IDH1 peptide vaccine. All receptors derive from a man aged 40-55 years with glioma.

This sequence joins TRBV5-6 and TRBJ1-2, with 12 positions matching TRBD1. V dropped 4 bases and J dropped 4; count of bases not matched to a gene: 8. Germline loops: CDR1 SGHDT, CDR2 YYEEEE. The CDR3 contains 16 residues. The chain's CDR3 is CASSTAGTGGFYGYTF. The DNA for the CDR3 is TGTGCCAGCAGCACGGCCGGGACAGGGGGCTTCTATGGCTACACCTTC.

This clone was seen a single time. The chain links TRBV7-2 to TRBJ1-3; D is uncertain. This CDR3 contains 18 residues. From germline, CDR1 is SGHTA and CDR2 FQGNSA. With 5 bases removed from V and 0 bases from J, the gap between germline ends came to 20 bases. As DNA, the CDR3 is TGTGCCAGCAGCCTCGTTACCGGGCTCTCTAGCTCTGGAAACACCATATATTTT. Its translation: CASSLVTGLSSSGNTIYF.

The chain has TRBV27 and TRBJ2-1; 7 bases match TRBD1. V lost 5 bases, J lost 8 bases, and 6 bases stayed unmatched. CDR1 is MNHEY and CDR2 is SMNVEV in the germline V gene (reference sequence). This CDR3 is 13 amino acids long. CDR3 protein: CASSRQGLDEQFF. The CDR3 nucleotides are TGTGCCAGCAGTCGACAGGGTTTGGATGAGCAGTTCTTC.

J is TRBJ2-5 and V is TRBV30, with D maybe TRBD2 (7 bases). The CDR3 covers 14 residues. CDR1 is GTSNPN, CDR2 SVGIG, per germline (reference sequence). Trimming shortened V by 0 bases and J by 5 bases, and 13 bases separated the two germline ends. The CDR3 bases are TGTGCCTGGAGTGTTTTAGGGGGGGCCGAGACCCAGTACTTC. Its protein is CAWSVLGGAETQYF.

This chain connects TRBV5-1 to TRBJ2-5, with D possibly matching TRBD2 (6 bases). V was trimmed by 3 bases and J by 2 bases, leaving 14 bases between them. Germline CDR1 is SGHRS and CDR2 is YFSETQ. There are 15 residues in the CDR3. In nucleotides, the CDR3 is TGCGCCAGCAGCTCCCCCGGGACTTTTCAAGAGACCCAGTACTTC. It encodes CASSSPGTFQETQYF.

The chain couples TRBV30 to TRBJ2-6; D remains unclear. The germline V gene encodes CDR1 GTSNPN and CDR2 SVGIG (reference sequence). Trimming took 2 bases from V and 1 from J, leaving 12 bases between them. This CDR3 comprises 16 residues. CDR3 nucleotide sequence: TGTGCCTGGAGTCCATCCCGACGTTCTGGGGCCAACGTCCTGACTTTC. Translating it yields CAWSPSRRSGANVLTF.

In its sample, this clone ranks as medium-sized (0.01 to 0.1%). The CDR3 DNA sequence: TGTGCCAGCAGCTCGAGCCGGGACAGGGACAGAAACACCATATATTTT. This sequence encodes CASSSSRDRDRNTIYF. The chain has TRBV7-6 and TRBJ1-3, with TRBD1 matching over 9 bases. This CDR3 region has 16 residues. Losses at the gene ends were 4 bases for V and 5 bases for J; bases not matched to a gene: 9. The germline V gene has CDR1 SGHVS and CDR2 FNYEAQ.

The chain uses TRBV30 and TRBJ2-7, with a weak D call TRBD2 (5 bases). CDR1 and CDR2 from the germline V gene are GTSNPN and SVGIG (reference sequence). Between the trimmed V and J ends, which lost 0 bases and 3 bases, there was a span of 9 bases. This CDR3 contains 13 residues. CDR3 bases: TGTGCCTGGAGTGTGGACTTTCTCTACGAGCAGTACTTC. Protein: CAWSVDFLYEQYF. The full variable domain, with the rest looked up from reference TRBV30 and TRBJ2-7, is SQTIHQWPATLVQPVGSPLSLECTVEGTSNPNLYWYRQAAGRGLQLLFYSVGIGQISSEVPQNLSASRPQDRQFILSSKKLLLSDSGFYLCAWSVDFLYEQYFGPGTRLTVT.

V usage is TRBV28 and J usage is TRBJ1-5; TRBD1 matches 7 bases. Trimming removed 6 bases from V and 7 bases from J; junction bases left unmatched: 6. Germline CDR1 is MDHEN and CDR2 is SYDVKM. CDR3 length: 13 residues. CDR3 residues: CASRLQGEQPQHF. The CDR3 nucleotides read TGTGCCAGCAGGCTGCAGGGGGAGCAGCCCCAGCATTTT.

This chain's CDR3 is CASSPSAVLGSEQYF. The CDR3 DNA sequence: TGTGCCAGCTCACCCTCAGCGGTTTTGGGATCCGAGCAGTACTTC. This chain connects TRBV18 to TRBJ2-7; possible D gene TRBD2, 5 bases. Trimming cost V 3 bases and J 6 bases, with 18 bases left between them. CDR1 is KGHSH, CDR2 LQKENI, per germline. CDR3 length: 15 amino acids.

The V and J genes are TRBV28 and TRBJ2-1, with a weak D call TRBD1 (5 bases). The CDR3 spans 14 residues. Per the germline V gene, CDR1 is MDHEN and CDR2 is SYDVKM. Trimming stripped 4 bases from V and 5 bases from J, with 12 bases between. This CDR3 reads CASSSGRVNNEQFF. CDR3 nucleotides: TGTGCCAGCAGTTCCGGCAGGGTTAACAATGAGCAGTTCTTC.

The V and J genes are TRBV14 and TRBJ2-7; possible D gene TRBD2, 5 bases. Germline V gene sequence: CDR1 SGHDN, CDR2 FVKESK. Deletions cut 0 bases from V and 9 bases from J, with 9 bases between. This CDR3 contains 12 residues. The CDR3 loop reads CASSQESGSQYF. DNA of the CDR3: TGTGCCAGCAGCCAAGAATCGGGGTCGCAGTACTTC.

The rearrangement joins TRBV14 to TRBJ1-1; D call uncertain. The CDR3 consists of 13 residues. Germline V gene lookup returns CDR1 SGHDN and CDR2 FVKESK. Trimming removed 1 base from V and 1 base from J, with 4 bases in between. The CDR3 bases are TGTGCCAGCAGCCAAGGAGGGAACACTGAAGCTTTCTTT. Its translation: CASSQGGNTEAFF.

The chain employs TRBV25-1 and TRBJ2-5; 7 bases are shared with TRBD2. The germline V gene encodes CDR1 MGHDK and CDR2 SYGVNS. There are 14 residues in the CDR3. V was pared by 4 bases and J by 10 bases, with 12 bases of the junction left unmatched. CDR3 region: CASSGPVWGGVQYF. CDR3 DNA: TGTGCCAGCAGTGGTCCTGTTTGGGGAGGGGTCCAGTACTTC.

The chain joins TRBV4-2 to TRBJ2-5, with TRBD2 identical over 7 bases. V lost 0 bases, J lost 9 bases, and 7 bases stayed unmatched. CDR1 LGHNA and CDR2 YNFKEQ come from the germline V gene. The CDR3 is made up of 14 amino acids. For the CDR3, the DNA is TGTGCCAGCAGCCAAGATAGAGGCGGGGGTCCCCAGTACTTC. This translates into CASSQDRGGGPQYF.

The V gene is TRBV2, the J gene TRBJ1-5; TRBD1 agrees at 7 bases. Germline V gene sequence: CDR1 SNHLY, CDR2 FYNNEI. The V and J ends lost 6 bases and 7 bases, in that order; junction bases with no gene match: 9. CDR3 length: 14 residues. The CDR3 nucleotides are TGTGCCAGCAGGAGAGCAGGGGGGGAGCAGCCCCAGCATTTT. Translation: CASRRAGGEQPQHF. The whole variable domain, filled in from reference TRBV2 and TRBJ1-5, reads EPEVTQTPSHQVTQMGQEVILRCVPISNHLYFYWYRQILGQKVEFLVSFYNNEISEKSEIFDDQFSVERPDGSNFTLKIRSTKLEDSAMYFCASRRAGGEQPQHFGDGTRLSIL.

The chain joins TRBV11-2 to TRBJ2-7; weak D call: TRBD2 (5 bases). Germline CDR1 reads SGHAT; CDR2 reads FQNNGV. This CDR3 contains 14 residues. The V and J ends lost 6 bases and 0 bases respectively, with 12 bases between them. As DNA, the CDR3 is TGTGCCAGCAGGTGGGGAGCAGCCTCCTACGAGCAGTACTTC. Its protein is CASRWGAASYEQYF.

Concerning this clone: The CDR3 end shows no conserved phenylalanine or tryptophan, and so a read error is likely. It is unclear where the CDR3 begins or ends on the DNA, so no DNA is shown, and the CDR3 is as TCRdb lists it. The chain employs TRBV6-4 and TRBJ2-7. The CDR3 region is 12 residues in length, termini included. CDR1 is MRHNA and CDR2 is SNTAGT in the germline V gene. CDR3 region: CASSAPRLSGRI.

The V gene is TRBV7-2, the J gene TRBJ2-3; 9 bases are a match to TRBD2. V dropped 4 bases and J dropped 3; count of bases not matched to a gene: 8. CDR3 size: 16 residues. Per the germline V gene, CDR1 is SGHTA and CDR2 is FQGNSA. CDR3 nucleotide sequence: TGTGCCAGCAGCTCGGAGAGCGGGGGGCTAACAGATACGCAGTATTTT. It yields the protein CASSSESGGLTDTQYF. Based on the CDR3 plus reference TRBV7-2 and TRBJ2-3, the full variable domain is GAGVSQSPSNKVTEKGKDVELRCDPISGHTALYWYRQSLGQGLEFLIYFQGNSAPDKSGLPSDRFSAERTGGSVSTLTIQRTQQEDSAVYLCASSSESGGLTDTQYFGPGTRLTVL.

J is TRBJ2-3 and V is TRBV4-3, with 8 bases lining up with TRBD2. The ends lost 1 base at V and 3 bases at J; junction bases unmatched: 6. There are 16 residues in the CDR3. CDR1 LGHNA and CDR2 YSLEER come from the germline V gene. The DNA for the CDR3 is TGCGCCAGCAGCCAAGCCTCCGGGACTAGGACAGATACGCAGTATTTT. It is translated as CASSQASGTRTDTQYF.

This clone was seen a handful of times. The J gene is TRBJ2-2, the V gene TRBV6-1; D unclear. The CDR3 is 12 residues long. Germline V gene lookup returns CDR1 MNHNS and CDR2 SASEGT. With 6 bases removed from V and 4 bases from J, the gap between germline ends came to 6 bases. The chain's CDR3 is CASSTVTGELFF. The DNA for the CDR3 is TGTGCCAGCAGCACTGTCACCGGGGAGCTGTTTTTT.

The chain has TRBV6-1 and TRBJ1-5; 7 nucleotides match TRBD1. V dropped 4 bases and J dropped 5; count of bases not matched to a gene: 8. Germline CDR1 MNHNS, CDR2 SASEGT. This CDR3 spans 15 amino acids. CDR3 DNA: TGTGCCAGCAGTGCTTCGACAGGGCGAGATCAGCCCCAGCATTTT. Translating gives CASSASTGRDQPQHF.

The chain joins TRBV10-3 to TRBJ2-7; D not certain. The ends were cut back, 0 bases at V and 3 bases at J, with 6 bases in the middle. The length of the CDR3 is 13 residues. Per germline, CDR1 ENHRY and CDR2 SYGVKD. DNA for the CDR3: TGTGCCATCAGTGAGTCCGGGTTCTACGAGCAGTACTTC. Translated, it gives CAISESGFYEQYF.

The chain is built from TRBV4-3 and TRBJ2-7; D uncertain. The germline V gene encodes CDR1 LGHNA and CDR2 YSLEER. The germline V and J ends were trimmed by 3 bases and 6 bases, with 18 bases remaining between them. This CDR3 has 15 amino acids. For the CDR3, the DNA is TGCGCCAGCAGCCAGGTAGCTTGGACCGCCGCCGAGCAGTACTTC. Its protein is CASSQVAWTAAEQYF.

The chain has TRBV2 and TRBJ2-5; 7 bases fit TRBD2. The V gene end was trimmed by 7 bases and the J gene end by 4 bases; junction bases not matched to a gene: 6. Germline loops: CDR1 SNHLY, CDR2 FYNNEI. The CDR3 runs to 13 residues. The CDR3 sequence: CASKEGGLETQYF. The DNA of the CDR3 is TGTGCCAGCAAGGAGGGAGGGTTAGAGACCCAGTACTTC.

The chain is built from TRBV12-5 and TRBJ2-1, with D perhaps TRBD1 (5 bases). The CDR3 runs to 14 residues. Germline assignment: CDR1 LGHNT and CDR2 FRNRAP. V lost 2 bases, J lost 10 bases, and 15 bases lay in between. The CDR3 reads CASGLSGGAGEQFF. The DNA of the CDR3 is TGTGCTAGTGGTTTGTCGGGTGGGGCTGGCGAGCAGTTCTTC.

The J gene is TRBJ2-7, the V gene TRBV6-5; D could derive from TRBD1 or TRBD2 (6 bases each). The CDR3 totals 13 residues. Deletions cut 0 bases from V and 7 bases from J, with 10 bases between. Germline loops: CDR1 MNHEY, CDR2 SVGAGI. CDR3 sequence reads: CASSYSQGREQYF. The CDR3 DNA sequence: TGTGCCAGCAGTTACTCGCAGGGGAGGGAGCAGTACTTC.